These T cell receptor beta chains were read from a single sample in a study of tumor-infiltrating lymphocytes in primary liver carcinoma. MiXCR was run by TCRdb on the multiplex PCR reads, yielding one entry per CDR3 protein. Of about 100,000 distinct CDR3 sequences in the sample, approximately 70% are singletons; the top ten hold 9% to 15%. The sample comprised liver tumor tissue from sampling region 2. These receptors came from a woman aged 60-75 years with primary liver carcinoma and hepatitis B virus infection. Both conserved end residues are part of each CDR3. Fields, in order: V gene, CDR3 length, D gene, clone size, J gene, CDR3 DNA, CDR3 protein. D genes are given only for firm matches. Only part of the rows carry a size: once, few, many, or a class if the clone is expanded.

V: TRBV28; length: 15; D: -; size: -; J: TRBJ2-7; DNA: TGTGCCAGCAGTTCCAGGACTAACAGCCGCTACGAGCAGTACTTC; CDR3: CASSSRTNSRYEQYF
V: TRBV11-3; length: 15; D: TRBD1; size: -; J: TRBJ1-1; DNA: TGTGACAACAGCCTGGGACAGGGGACGACGGTCGAAGCTTTCTTT; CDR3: CDNSLGQGTTVEAFF
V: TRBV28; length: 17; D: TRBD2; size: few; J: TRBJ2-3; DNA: TGTGCCAGCAGTTTACCCGGGACTAGCGGGAGCACAGATACGCAGTATTTT; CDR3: CASSLPGTSGSTDTQYF
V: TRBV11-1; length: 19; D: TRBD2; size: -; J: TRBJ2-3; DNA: TGTGCCAGCAGCTTAAGGGTTCCTACTTGCGGGAGAGCGACGGATACGCAGTATTTT; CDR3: CASSLRVPTCGRATDTQYF
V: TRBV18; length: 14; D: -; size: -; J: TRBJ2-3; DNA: TGTGCCAGCTCACCTCCCGGGCGTATAGATACGCAGTATTTT; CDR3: CASSPPGRIDTQYF
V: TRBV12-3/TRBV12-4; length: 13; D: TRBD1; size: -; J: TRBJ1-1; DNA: TGTGCCAGCAGCTTGGACAGGGGGAGTGAAGCTTTCTTT; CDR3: CASSLDRGSEAFF
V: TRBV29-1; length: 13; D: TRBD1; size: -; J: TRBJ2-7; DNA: TGCAGCGTGGTGGGACAGGGTATCTATGAGCAGTACTTC; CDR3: CSVVGQGIYEQYF
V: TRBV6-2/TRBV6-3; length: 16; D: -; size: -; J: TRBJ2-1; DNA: TGTGCCACCAGTTACTCGTTCAGGACTACATACAATGAGCAGTTCTTC; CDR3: CATSYSFRTTYNEQFF
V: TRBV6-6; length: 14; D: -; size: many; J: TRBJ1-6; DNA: TGTGCCAGCAGTTACTCGTATGGGGGATCACCCCTTCACTTT; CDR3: CASSYSYGGSPLHF
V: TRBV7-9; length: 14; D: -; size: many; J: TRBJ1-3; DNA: TGTGCCAGCCTCAGTCGGCAGGGAGGAAACACCATATATTTT; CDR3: CASLSRQGGNTIYF
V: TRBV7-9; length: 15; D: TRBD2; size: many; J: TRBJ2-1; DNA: TGTGCCAGCGATAGCGGGTCCGTCCCCTACAATGAGCAGTTCTTC; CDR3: CASDSGSVPYNEQFF
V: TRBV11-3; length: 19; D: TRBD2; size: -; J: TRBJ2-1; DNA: TGTGCCAGCGGCGCCGGACAGGGGGAACTAGCGGGAGGATTCAATAAGCAGTTCTTC; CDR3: CASGAGQGELAGGFNKQFF
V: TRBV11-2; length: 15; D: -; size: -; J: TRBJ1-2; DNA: TGTGCCAGCAGCCGCCGCCAGACGGAAAACTATGGATACACCTTC; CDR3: CASSRRQTENYGYTF
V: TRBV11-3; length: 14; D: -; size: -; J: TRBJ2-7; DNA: TGTGCCAGCAGCGGGAGAAGGTCCAGCCGCGAGCAGTACTTC; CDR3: CASSGRRSSREQYF
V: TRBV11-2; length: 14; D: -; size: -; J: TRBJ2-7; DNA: TGTGCCCGCGGCCCCCCTTCAGGGGCTAGCGATCAGTACTTC; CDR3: CARGPPSGASDQYF
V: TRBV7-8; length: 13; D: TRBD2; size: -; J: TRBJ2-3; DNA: TGTGAGAGCAGCTTATCGCCGGGACTAGCGGCGTATTTT; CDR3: CESSLSPGLAAYF
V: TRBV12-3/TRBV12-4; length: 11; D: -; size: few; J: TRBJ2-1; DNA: TGTACCAGCTCGAAAGTTAATGAGCGGTTCTTC; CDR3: CTSSKVNERFF
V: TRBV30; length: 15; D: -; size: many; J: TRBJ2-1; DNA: TGTGCCTCAAGAAGAGGGTTTAGCTCCTACAATGAGCAGTTCTTC; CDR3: CASRRGFSSYNEQFF
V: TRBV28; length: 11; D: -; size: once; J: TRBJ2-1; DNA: TGTACCAGCAGTTTTAGGAGTGAGCAGTTCTTC; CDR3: CTSSFRSEQFF
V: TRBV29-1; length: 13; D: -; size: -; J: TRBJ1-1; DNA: TGCAGCGTCGAGGGCATGGCGAAGACTGAAGATTTCTTT; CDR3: CSVEGMAKTEDFF
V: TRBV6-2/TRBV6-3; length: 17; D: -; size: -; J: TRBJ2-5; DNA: TGTGGCAGCAGTTACTCCCCAAGAAGTGGGAGAAGAGAGACCCAGTGCTTC; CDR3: CGSSYSPRSGRRETQCF
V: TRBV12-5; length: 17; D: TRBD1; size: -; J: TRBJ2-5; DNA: TGTGTTAGTGGTTTGGAGACAGGGGAGGTGGGACAGGAGACCCAGTACTTC; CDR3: CVSGLETGEVGQETQYF
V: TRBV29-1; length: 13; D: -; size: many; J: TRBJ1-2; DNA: TGCAGCGTTGAAGAAGGGGAGTGGAATGGCTACACCTTC; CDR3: CSVEEGEWNGYTF
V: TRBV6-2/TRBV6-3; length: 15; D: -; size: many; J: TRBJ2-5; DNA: TGTGCCAGCAGTTGGGATAGCGGCCACCAAGAGACCCAGTACTTC; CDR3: CASSWDSGHQETQYF
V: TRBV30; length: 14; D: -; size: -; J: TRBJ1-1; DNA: TGTGCCTGGAACCTCCTAGGAGATGGCACTGAAGCTTTCTTT; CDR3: CAWNLLGDGTEAFF
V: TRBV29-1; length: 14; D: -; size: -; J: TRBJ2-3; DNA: TGCAGCGTTGGACGAGGTGTCGGCACAGATACGCAGTATTTT; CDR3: CSVGRGVGTDTQYF
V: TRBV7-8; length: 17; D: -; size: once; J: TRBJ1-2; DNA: TGTGCCGGCAGCCCACAGGTCGGCACAGGGCCCTTGTATGGCTACACCTTC; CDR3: CAGSPQVGTGPLYGYTF
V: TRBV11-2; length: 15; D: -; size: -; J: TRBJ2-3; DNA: TGTACCAGCAGGCCGACGGCGCCTAGCACGGATACGCAGTATTTT; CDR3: CTSRPTAPSTDTQYF
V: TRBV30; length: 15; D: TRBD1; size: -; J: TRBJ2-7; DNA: TGTGCCTGGAGCGCCCCGGGACAGGGCCACTACGAGCAGTACTTC; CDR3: CAWSAPGQGHYEQYF
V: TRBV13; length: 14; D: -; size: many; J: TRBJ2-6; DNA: TGTGCCAGCAGCCTCGCCTCTGGGGCCAACGTCCTGACTTTC; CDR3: CASSLASGANVLTF
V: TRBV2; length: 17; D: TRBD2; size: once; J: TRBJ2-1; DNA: TGTGCCAGCGAGACGGCCTCGACTAGCGGGAGTGGTAATGAGCAGTTCTTC; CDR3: CASETASTSGSGNEQFF
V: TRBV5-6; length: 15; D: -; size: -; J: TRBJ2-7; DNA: TGTACCAGCAGCTTCCGCGGGACAGCATCCTACGAGCAATACTTC; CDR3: CTSSFRGTASYEQYF
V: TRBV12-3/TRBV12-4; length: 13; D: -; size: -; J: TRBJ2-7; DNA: TGTGCCAGCCGTTTAACTCAAAGGGGCAGGCAGTACTTC; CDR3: CASRLTQRGRQYF
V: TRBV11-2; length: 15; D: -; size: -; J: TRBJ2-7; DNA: TGTGCCAGGAGCTTATTGACGGGAGTGATCTACGAGCAGTACTTC; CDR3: CARSLLTGVIYEQYF
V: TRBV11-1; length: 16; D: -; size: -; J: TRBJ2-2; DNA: TGTGCCAGCAGCGCCCCATTCCTAGTTAACACCGGGGAGCTGTTTTTT; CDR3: CASSAPFLVNTGELFF
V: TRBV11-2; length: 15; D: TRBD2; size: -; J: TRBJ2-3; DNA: TGTGCCAGCATCCCTGGACTAGCGGGCCCAGTTACGCAGTATTTC; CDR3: CASIPGLAGPVTQYF
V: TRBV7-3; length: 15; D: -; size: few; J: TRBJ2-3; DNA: TGTGCCAGCAGCTTAAACCCAGCGTTCACAGATACGCAGTATTTT; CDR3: CASSLNPAFTDTQYF
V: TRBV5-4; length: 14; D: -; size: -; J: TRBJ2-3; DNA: TGTGCTAGCGGCCGAATCCAAGGGTCAGATACGCTGTATTTT; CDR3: CASGRIQGSDTLYF
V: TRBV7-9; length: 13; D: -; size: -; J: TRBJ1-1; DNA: TGTGCCAGCAACTTAGAGATGTCCACTGAAGCTTTCTTT; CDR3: CASNLEMSTEAFF
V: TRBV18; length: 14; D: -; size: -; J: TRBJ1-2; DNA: TGTGCCAGCTCACCGGGAATGGACAACTATGGCTACACCTTC; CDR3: CASSPGMDNYGYTF
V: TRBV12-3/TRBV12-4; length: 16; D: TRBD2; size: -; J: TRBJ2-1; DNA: TGTGCCAGTAGTTTAGAGACTAGCGGGGTCTACAATGAGCTGTTATTC; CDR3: CASSLETSGVYNELLF
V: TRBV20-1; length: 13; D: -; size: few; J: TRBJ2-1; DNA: TGCAGTGCTAGATCACGAGATGGTATTGGGGGGTTCTTC; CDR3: CSARSRDGIGGFF
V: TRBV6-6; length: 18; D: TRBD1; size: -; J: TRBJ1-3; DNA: TGTGCCAGCACCCACGGAGTGAGGAACAGGGGTTTGGTAAACACCATATATTTC; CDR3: CASTHGVRNRGLVNTIYF
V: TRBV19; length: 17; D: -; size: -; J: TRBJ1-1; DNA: TGTGCCAGTAGTATAGGAGGGGGAAGGGGCGGCCGAACTGAAGCTTTCTTT; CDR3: CASSIGGGRGGRTEAFF
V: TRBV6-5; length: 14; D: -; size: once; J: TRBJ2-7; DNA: TGTACCAGTCAAGGTTCCTTGAGGCACAACGAGCAGTACTTC; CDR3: CTSQGSLRHNEQYF
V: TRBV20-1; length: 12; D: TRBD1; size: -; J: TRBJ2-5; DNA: TGCAGTGCTAGGTGGGACCGGGACAGGGGACACTTC; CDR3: CSARWDRDRGHF
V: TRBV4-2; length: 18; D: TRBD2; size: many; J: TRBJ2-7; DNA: TGTGCCAGCAGCCAAGATCCGTCGCGGGAGGGGGGGTCCTACGAGCAGTACTTC; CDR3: CASSQDPSREGGSYEQYF
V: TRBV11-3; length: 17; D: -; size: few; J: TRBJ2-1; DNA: TGTGCCAGCAGCTCCCGTGGGGCGCGGACCATAGGCAGTGAGCAGTTCTTC; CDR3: CASSSRGARTIGSEQFF
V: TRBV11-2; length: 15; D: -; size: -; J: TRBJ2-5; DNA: TGTGCCAGCAGTGGGGGGAGCTACGGAGCAAAGACTCAGTACTTC; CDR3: CASSGGSYGAKTQYF
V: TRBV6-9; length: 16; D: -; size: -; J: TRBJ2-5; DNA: TGTGCCAGCAGTTACGGACTAGGGGGGTACCAAGAGATCCAGTACTTT; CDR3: CASSYGLGGYQEIQYF
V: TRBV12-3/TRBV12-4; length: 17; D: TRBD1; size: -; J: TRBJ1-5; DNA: TGTGCCAGCAGTTTGGCCCAGGGGGGATTTCTCGATCAGCCCCAGCATTTT; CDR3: CASSLAQGGFLDQPQHF